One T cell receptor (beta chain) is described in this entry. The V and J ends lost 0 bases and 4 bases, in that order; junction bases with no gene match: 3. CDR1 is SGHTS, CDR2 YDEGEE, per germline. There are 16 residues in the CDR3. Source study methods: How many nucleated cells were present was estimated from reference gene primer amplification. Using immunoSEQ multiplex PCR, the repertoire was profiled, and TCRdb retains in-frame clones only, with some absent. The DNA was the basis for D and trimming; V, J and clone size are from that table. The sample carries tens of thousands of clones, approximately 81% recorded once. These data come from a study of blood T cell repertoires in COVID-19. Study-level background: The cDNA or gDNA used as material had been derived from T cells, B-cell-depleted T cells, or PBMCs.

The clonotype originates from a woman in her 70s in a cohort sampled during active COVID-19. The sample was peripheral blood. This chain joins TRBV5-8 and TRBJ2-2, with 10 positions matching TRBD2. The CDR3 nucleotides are TGTGCCAGCAGCTTGGCACTAGCGGGAATCACCGGGGAGCTGTTTTTT. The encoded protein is CASSLALAGITGELFF.